This TCR beta chain was observed in a study of blood T cells in healthy people across ages. Study-level findings and limits: A roughly linear fall in TCR beta diversity per million T cells was seen with increasing age.

As to this clonotype: Its antigen remains unidentified.

With a J-beta primer mix and a sample-barcoded 5' primer, a second PCR ran 7 to 11 cycles. All samples yielded 2.5 million or more CDR3-containing paired-end reads. TCRdb used MiXCR to reprocess the 5' RACE reads, holding one entry per CDR3 protein. In the table there are some 1.5 million distinct CDR3 sequences, approximately 43% of which are singletons. Approximately 9 milliliters was the volume of peripheral blood drawn from each donor. A minimum of 6 micrograms of total RNA was extracted per sample. Germline trimming cut 0 bases from V and 6 bases from J; bases unmatched to any gene: 5. CDR3 length equals 15 residues.

Sequenced: blood. This TCR came from a woman in her late teens or twenties in good health. V gene TRBV12-3 or TRBV12-4 combines with J gene TRBJ1-1, with TRBD1 identical over 9 bases. The DNA for the CDR3 is TGTGCCAGCAGTTTAGCGATGGGGACAGGGTCTGAAGCTTTCTTT. Translation gives CASSLAMGTGSEAFF.